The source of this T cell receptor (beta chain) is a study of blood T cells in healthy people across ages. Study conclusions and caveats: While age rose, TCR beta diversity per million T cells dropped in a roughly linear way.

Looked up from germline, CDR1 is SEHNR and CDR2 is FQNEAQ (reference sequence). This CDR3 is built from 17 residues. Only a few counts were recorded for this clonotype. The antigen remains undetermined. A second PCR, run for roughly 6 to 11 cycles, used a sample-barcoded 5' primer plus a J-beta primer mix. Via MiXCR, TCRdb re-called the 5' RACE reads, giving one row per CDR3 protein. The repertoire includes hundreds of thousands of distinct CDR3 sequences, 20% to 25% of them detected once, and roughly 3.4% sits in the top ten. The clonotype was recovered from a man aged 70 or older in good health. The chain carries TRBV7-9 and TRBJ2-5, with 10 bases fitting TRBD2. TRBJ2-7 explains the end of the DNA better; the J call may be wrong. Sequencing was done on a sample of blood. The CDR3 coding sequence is TGTGCCAGCAGCTTTCGCGGTCAGGCTAGCGGGAGAAGCGAGCAGTACTTC. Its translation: CASSFRGQASGRSEQYF.